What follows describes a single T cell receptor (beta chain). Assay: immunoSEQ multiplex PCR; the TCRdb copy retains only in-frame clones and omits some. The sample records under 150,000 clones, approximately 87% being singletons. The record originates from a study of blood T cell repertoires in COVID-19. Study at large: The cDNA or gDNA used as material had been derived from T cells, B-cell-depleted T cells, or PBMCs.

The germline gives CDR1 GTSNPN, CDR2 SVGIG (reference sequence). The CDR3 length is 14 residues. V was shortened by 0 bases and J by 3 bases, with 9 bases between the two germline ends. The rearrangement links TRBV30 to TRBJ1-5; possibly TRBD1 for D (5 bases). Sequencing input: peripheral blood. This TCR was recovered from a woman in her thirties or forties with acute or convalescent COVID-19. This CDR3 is CAWSVKGHNQPQHF. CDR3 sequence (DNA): TGTGCCTGGAGTGTAAAGGGGCACAATCAGCCCCAGCATTTT.